This TCR beta chain was identified in a study of beta chain features in type 1 diabetes. About the research overall: The samples had roughly 100,000,000 sorted cells examined in all. Overall study results and limits: Type 1 diabetes patients had moderately but significantly shorter TCRB CDR3s in all four CD4+ subsets. Insertions at VDJ junctions were less frequent in type 1 diabetes patients. These patients also deleted more nucleotides at the same junctions.

Donors contributed one heparinised blood draw apiece, averaging about 120 mL. As concerns this clone: Its cognate antigen is unknown. This specimen includes other DNA sequences encoding the same CDR3.

CDR3 length equals 14 residues. V trimming: 5 bases; J trimming: 2 bases; junction bases outside the gene matches: 2. Germline lookup yields CDR1 SEHNR and CDR2 FQNEAQ (reference sequence). Since all of the isolated RNA was reverse transcribed, expressed TCRB transcripts were what got sequenced. Libraries were prepared by immunoSEQ multiplex PCR; TCRdb keeps only in-frame clonotypes and omits some of them. The sample has 100,000 to 150,000 clones; approximately 15% are singletons. Sequencing input: central memory CD4+ T cells from blood. The genes are TRBV7-9 and TRBJ1-2; 10 bases agree with TRBD1. The sequence was collected from a man aged 18 to 35 with type 1 diabetes. The DNA of the CDR3 is TGTGCCAGCAGCCCGGGACAGGGGAACTATGGCTACACCTTC. Translating it yields CASSPGQGNYGYTF.